This T cell receptor beta chain was observed in a study of blood T cell repertoires in COVID-19 (dated by TCRdb to 2020 to 2022). The study in broad terms: Collaborator samples came from the United States, Italy and Spain and covered acute and convalescent phases of COVID-19. The prospective study material was composed of cDNA or gDNA derived from T cells, B-cell-depleted T cells, or PBMCs. Subjects who had been exposed to COVID-19, were actively infected with it, or had recovered from it provided the deeply sampled blood TCRbeta repertoires that made up the dataset. A freely available public database, intended as a resource for researchers studying the immune response to SARS-CoV-2, is where the repertoires were released. Samples came from the ongoing ImmuneRACE study (first 160 participants) plus 1,254 subjects from 6 global collaborators. Sample metadata almost always included a de-identified subject ID, COVID-19 status, age in years and sex. Where available, HLA class I and class II types were taken from metadata supplied by the sample provider and were not determined by assay-based typing. Broad study findings and their caveats: Clinical and demographic metadata were provided uncurated, with the amount varying by source and participant.

CDR1 SGDLS and CDR2 YYNGEE were looked up in the germline V gene. Compared with germline, V lacks 2 bases and J lacks 1 base; bases without a gene match: 5. The CDR3 measures 15 amino acids from cysteine to phenylalanine. Left in the record is the CDR3 DNA by itself, 45 bases read in frame from the first base. Notes on this clone: What antigen it recognizes has not been identified. Base qualities are missing; no much larger clone stands one base away.

Collaborating institutions collected whole blood in K2EDTA tubes following their own protocols. Collaborator samples were shipped for TCRbeta analysis as frozen whole blood, isolated PBMCs, or DNA extracted from either sample type. TCRbeta CDR3 regions were amplified from genomic DNA by means of the immunoSEQ Assay, a bias-controlled multiplex PCR. Regarding the original processing steps: The number of nucleated cells in each sample was estimated from the amplification of reference gene primers within the assay. To quantify the absolute abundance of each unique TCRbeta CDR3 rearrangement, sequence reads were collapsed and filtered. For each sample, productive Simpson clonality was calculated as the square root of Simpson's diversity index across productive rearrangements. The immuneACCESS repertoire file appears here via TCRdb, limited to in-frame rearrangements. These files lack a portion of the clones; in checked studies, under half of the deficit traces to unresolved V genes, and the cause of the others is not known. The DNA gave D and trimming, while V, J and clone size come from that table. The sample table shows 120,000 or so clones, and more than 75% are seen once. The top ten clones comprise roughly 1.4% of the sample.

The rearranged segments are TRBV9 and TRBJ2-7; 8 middle bases align to TRBD1. Sequenced sample: peripheral blood. The TCR was taken from a human donor in a cohort sampled during active COVID-19. The bases read TGTGCCAGCAGCGTCGGACAGGGCATTTCCTACGAGCAGTACTTC. This codes for CASSVGQGISYEQYF.